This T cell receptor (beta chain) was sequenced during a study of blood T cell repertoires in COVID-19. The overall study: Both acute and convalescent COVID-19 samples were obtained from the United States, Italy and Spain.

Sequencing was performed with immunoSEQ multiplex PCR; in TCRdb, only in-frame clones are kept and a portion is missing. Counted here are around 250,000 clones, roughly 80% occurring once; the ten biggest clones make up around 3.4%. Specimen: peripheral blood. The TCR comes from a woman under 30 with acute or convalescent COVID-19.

The CDR3 nucleotides are TGTGCCAGCAGTTACTCTGCAGGCTCTGTTGGCTACACCTTC. Its translation: CASSYSAGSVGYTF. The rearrangement uses TRBV6-2 or TRBV6-3 and TRBJ1-2; D gene uncertain. The CDR3 is made up of 14 amino acids. Trimming shortened V by 0 bases and J by 7 bases, and 12 bases separated the two germline ends. Germline V lookup: CDR1 MNHEY, CDR2 SVGEGT.